This TCR beta chain appears in the sequencing data of a study of blood T cells in healthy people across ages. Whole-study results and caveats: Both naive CD4+ cell counts and diversity were greater in long-lived donors than in aged donors. Naive T cell percentage strongly correlated with TCR beta diversity.

The use of a sample-barcoded 5' primer and a J-beta primer mix characterized a second PCR of about 6 to 11 cycles. TCRdb processed the 5' RACE reads anew with MiXCR; each CDR3 protein has one entry. Among around 600,000 distinct CDR3 sequences listed, more than 45% were seen once. To note about this clonotype: Antigen unknown.

The sequencing input was blood. This clonotype originated in a man older than 75 in good health.

CDR3 DNA: TGCGCCAGCAGCCAAGAGTACGGGAGGGCCGGCAATGAGCAGTTCTTC. Amino acids: CASSQEYGRAGNEQFF. This sequence joins TRBV4-1 and TRBJ2-1; 8 bases align to TRBD2. The CDR3 is 16 residues long. Per germline, CDR1 MGHRA and CDR2 YSYEKL. With 0 bases clipped from V and 6 bases from J, the junction kept 7 bases outside the gene matches.